The 5 T cell receptor beta chains below all came from one sample that was sequenced in a study of blood T cell repertoires in COVID-19. Sequencing was performed with immunoSEQ multiplex PCR; in TCRdb, only in-frame clones are kept and a portion is missing. The data contain approximately 210,000 clones, roughly 88% of them seen just once; the ten biggest clones take up roughly 14%. The sequenced material came from PBMCs or T cells enriched from blood (not recorded which). Every receptor here comes from a woman aged 50 to 60 with acute COVID-19.

The gene calls are TRBV6-5 and TRBJ1-2; 7 bases fit TRBD1. The V gene end was trimmed by 6 bases and the J gene end by 6 bases; junction bases not matched to a gene: 7. The germline gives CDR1 MNHEY, CDR2 SVGAGI. The CDR3 is 13 residues long. CDR3 protein: CASSLGQENGYTF. In DNA, the CDR3 is TGTGCCAGCAGCCTAGGACAGGAGAATGGCTACACCTTC.

The chain joins TRBV6-2 or TRBV6-3 to TRBJ2-1, with D possibly matching TRBD2 (6 bases). The CDR3 has 14 residues. Trimming stripped 6 bases from V and 3 bases from J, with 12 bases between. From germline, CDR1 is MNHEY and CDR2 SVGEGT. The CDR3 sequence is CASSGGGNYNEQFF. The CDR3 DNA sequence: TGTGCCAGCAGCGGGGGAGGCAACTACAATGAGCAGTTCTTC.

This clone was picked up one time. The chain has TRBV19 and TRBJ2-5; 8 positions match TRBD2. The trim removed 6 bases at V and 1 base at J, leaving 4 bases unmatched. This CDR3 region has 14 residues. Germline assignment: CDR1 LNHDA and CDR2 SQIVND (reference sequence). CDR3 loop: CASRREAFQETQYF. CDR3 nucleotides: TGTGCCAGTAGGCGGGAGGCCTTCCAAGAGACCCAGTACTTC.

This sequence joins TRBV7-2 and TRBJ2-5; D remains unclear. Trimming took 0 bases from V and 2 from J, leaving 7 bases between them. CDR1 is SGHTA and CDR2 is FQGNSA in the germline V gene. The CDR3 loop spans 14 amino acids. The CDR3 bases are TGTGCCAGCAGCTTAGCGTCCAGTCAAGAGACCCAGTACTTC. Amino acid sequence: CASSLASSQETQYF.

The chain is built from TRBV28 and TRBJ2-3, with TRBD1 as a possible D gene (5 bases). Germline V gene lookup returns CDR1 MDHEN and CDR2 SYDVKM. The CDR3 consists of 16 residues. Trimming took off 4 bases at V and 6 bases at J, with 20 bases between the two ends. This chain's CDR3 is CASSYPLGVPSDTQYF. CDR3 sequence (DNA): TGTGCCAGCAGTTACCCTCTAGGGGTCCCCTCGGATACGCAGTATTTT.